This TCR beta chain is drawn from a study of tumor and adjacent non-tumor tissue in lung cancer. Study as a whole: There were fewer than 15 adenocarcinoma, 2 squamous cell carcinoma and 1 small cell lung cancer cases. The patients, 10 to 11 men and roughly 5 women, were about 30 to 76 with stage I to III disease.

No cell sorting was done before RNA was extracted from the tissue. Germline V gene sequence: CDR1 SGHAT, CDR2 FQNNGV. The CDR3 is made up of 14 amino acids. A modified ARM-PCR protocol with three rounds of nested PCR amplified TCRbeta. MiXCR, run by TCRdb on the multiplex PCR reads, gives a single entry per CDR3 protein. The data hold approximately 120,000 distinct CDR3 sequences, with more than 60% observed a single time. The clonotype originates from a woman aged 55-69 years with non-small cell lung cancer. Sequencing was performed on lung tumor tissue. V is TRBV11-2 and J is TRBJ2-7, with D perhaps matching TRBD1 (6 bases). The CDR3: CAISLSTGTTEQYF. In DNA form, the CDR3 reads TGTGCAATCAGCTTATCCACCGGGACAACCGAGCAGTACTTC.